Presented here are 7 T cell receptor beta chains from one specimen sequenced in a study of blood T cell repertoires in COVID-19. The table came from immunoSEQ multiplex PCR; TCRdb's copy has only in-frame clones and leaves some out. The sample carries about 240,000 clones, 86% recorded once. Sequenced input: peripheral blood. These receptors were collected from an elderly man with acute or convalescent COVID-19.

The chain carries TRBV9 and TRBJ1-5, with 10 bases identical to TRBD1. V trimming: 4 bases; J trimming: 5 bases; junction bases outside the gene matches: 6. The CDR3 length is 15 residues. Germline V gives CDR1 SGDLS, CDR2 YYNGEE. The CDR3 is CASSTGQGGYQPQHF. For the CDR3, the DNA is TGTGCCAGCAGCACCGGACAGGGGGGATATCAGCCCCAGCATTTT.

The V gene is TRBV19, the J gene TRBJ1-2; D is possibly TRBD1 (5 bases). This CDR3 is built from 14 residues. Germline CDR1 LNHDA, CDR2 SQIVND (reference sequence). Trimming removed 5 bases from V and 1 base from J, with 11 bases in between. This CDR3 reads CASSPQGYNYGYTF. In DNA, the CDR3 is TGTGCCAGTAGTCCTCAGGGATATAACTATGGCTACACCTTC. The variable domain in full, with the rest retrieved from reference TRBV19 and TRBJ1-2, is DGGITQSPKYLFRKEGQNVTLSCEQNLNHDAMYWYRQDPGQGLRLIYYSQIVNDFQKGDIAEGYSVSREKKESFPLTVTSAQKNPTAFYLCASSPQGYNYGYTFGSGTRLTVV.

This chain uses TRBV6-4 with TRBJ2-3; 7 bases match TRBD2. Germline CDR1 is MRHNA and CDR2 is SNTAGT. CDR3 length: 16 residues. J gave up 2 bases and V 0 bases, and 5 bases lay outside the gene matches. The CDR3 sequence: CASSDSWGGTTDTQYF. The CDR3, as DNA: TGTGCCAGCAGTGACTCATGGGGGGGGACCACAGATACGCAGTATTTT.

V usage is TRBV19 and J usage is TRBJ2-1; the match to TRBD1 covers 7 bases. V lost 7 bases and J lost 4; bases outside the gene matches: 7. CDR1 and CDR2 from the germline V gene are LNHDA and SQIVND (reference sequence). The length of the CDR3 is 14 residues. CDR3 in DNA: TGTGCCAGTACACCGGGACAGTTTTACAATGAGCAGTTCTTC. Translation gives CASTPGQFYNEQFF. Filled out from reference TRBV19 and TRBJ2-1, the complete variable domain reads DGGITQSPKYLFRKEGQNVTLSCEQNLNHDAMYWYRQDPGQGLRLIYYSQIVNDFQKGDIAEGYSVSREKKESFPLTVTSAQKNPTAFYLCASTPGQFYNEQFFGPGTRLTVL.

This clone occurred once. The J gene is TRBJ1-6, the V gene TRBV2; D ambiguous. Between the trimmed V and J ends, which lost 7 bases and 4 bases, there was a span of 11 bases. The CDR3 has 14 residues. Germline V lookup: CDR1 SNHLY, CDR2 FYNNEI. As DNA, the CDR3 is TGTGCCAGCATGAGGGCAATTTATAATTCACCCCTCCACTTT. Encoded protein: CASMRAIYNSPLHF.

This clone was observed a handful of times. This chain links TRBV3-1 (or the pseudogene TRBV3-2) with TRBJ2-4; 7 positions match TRBD1. Germline trimming cut 1 base from V and 10 bases from J; bases unmatched to any gene: 4. The germline V gene has CDR1 LGHDT and CDR2 YNNKEL (reference sequence). This CDR3 has 13 amino acids. The CDR3 region is CASSQGGQKIQYF. DNA of the CDR3: TGTGCCAGCAGCCAAGGGGGACAGAAGATTCAGTACTTC.

The rearrangement uses TRBV19 and TRBJ1-2; tentative D call: TRBD1 (6 bases). Trimming pared 6 bases from V and 5 bases from J, leaving 19 bases between. The CDR3 runs to 15 residues. CDR1 and CDR2 from the germline V gene are LNHDA and SQIVND (reference sequence). The CDR3 sequence is CASSPGGGAGYGYTF. CDR3 DNA sequence: TGTGCCAGTAGCCCCGGGGGGGGCGCTGGGTATGGCTACACCTTC.